This T cell receptor (beta chain) was sequenced during a study of PD-1 blockade in classical Hodgkin lymphoma. The study, taken as a whole, reports: CD4+ TCR diversity rose significantly by C4D1, and CD8+ TCR diversity did not.

V was shortened by 4 bases and J by 3 bases, with 15 bases between the two germline ends. The CDR3 runs to 15 residues. Germline V CDR1 and CDR2: MNHEY, SVGAGI. Time point of the sample: cycle 4 day 1 (C4D1), after 6 weeks of nivolumab. Following autologous stem cell transplantation, relapse occurred in every patient, and exposure to brentuximab vedotin varied. Profiling relied on immunoSEQ multiplex PCR, and the TCRdb table lists in-frame clones only, not all of them. Found here are 80,000 to 100,000 clones, around 93% of them singletons; the top ten hold 2%. Points on this clone: Its specificity is unknown.

The material was peripheral blood mononuclear cells (PBMCs), obtained before the fourth cycle of nivolumab. The TCR originated in a human donor with classical Hodgkin lymphoma. This sequence joins TRBV6-5 and TRBJ1-1; D possibly corresponds to TRBD1 (5 bases). The CDR3 sequence: CASSWGLGVDTEAFF. In DNA form, the CDR3 reads TGTGCCAGCAGTTGGGGACTGGGGGTAGACACTGAAGCTTTCTTT.